Listed below are T cell receptor beta chains from one sample, sequenced in a study of T cells in Graves' hyperthyroidism and ophthalmopathy. TCRdb re-called the multiplex PCR reads through MiXCR, storing one row per CDR3 protein. The sample consists of hundreds of thousands of distinct CDR3 sequences, 15% to 20% of them appearing once. The sequenced sample was blood. Receptors were obtained from a woman between 45 and 65 years old with Graves' hyperthyroidism that later progressed to Graves' ophthalmopathy. CDR3s include the opening cysteine and the closing phenylalanine or tryptophan. The D gene is left open where the match is weak. Clone size is not always given. Where it is, it says once, few, many or a class for expanded clones.

length: 14
J: TRBJ2-7
V: TRBV5-1
D: .
size: once
CDR3: CASSGTGHLYEQYF
DNA: TGCGCCAGCAGCGGAACGGGACACCTCTACGAGCAGTACTTC

length: 15
J: TRBJ2-3
V: TRBV3-1
D: .
size: many
CDR3: CASSPWEEGTDTQYF
DNA: TGTGCCAGCAGTCCCTGGGAGGAGGGCACAGATACGCAGTATTTT

length: 15
J: TRBJ1-5
V: TRBV4-1
D: .
size: few
CDR3: CASSQLSGGGQPQHF
DNA: TGCGCCAGCAGCCAACTCTCCGGTGGGGGGCAGCCCCAGCATTTT

length: 14
J: TRBJ1-2
V: TRBV7-9
D: .
size: few
CDR3: CASNRDTGPDGYTF
DNA: TGTGCCAGCAACCGAGACACTGGACCCGATGGCTACACCTTC

length: 14
J: TRBJ1-1
V: TRBV5-6
D: .
size: .
CDR3: CASSVLGVDTEAFF
DNA: TGTGCCAGCAGCGTGTTAGGTGTTGACACTGAAGCTTTCTTT

length: 15
J: TRBJ1-5
V: TRBV3-1
D: .
size: many
CDR3: CASSNGWGAGQPQHF
DNA: TGTGCCAGCAGCAACGGATGGGGGGCTGGGCAGCCCCAGCATTTT

length: 16
J: TRBJ2-5
V: TRBV20-1
D: TRBD2
size: .
CDR3: CSGQRLAGGQQETQYF
DNA: TGCAGTGGTCAGCGATTAGCGGGGGGGCAGCAAGAGACCCAGTACTTC

length: 17
J: TRBJ2-5
V: TRBV6-2/TRBV6-3
D: .
size: many
CDR3: CASSYSAQRPDQETQYF
DNA: TGTGCCAGCAGTTACTCAGCCCAGCGGCCCGACCAAGAGACCCAGTACTTC

length: 13
J: TRBJ2-7
V: TRBV11-3
D: .
size: many
CDR3: CASSLDENYEQYF
DNA: TGTGCCAGCAGCTTAGATGAAAACTACGAGCAGTACTTC

length: 13
J: TRBJ1-5
V: TRBV30
D: .
size: many
CDR3: CAWTRDSNQPQHF
DNA: TGTGCCTGGACCCGGGACAGCAATCAGCCCCAGCATTTT

length: 16
J: TRBJ2-1
V: TRBV24-1
D: .
size: few
CDR3: CATSDRDKSSYNEQFF
DNA: TGTGCCACCAGTGACAGGGACAAAAGCTCCTACAATGAGCAGTTCTTC

length: 14
J: TRBJ1-5
V: TRBV27
D: .
size: .
CDR3: CASSLRGAYEPQHF
DNA: TGTGCCAGCAGTTTACGGGGGGCCTATGAGCCCCAGCATTTT

length: 15
J: TRBJ2-1
V: TRBV5-1
D: TRBD1
size: .
CDR3: CASSHRGLRDNEQFF
DNA: TGCGCCAGCAGCCACAGGGGGTTGAGGGACAATGAGCAGTTCTTC

length: 15
J: TRBJ2-1
V: TRBV12-5
D: .
size: many
CDR3: CASGLYRSSYNEQFF
DNA: TGTGCTAGTGGTTTGTACAGGAGCTCCTACAATGAGCAGTTCTTC

length: 14
J: TRBJ2-3
V: TRBV30
D: TRBD2
size: many
CDR3: CAWSLAGGRKAQYF
DNA: TGTGCCTGGAGTTTAGCGGGGGGGAGAAAGGCGCAGTATTTT